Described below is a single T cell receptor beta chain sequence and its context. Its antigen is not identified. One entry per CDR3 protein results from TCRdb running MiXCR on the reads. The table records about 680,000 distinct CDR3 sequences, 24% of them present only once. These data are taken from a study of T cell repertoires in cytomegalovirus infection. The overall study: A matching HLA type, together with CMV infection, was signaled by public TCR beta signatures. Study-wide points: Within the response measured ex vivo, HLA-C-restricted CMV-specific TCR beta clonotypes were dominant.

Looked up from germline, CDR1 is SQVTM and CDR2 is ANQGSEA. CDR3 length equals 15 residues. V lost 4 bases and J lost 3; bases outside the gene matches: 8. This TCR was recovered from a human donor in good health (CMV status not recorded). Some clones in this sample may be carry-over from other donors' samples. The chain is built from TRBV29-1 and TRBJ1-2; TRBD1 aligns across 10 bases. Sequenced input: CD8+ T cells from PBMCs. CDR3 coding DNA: TGCAGCGTTGTGGGACAGGGGATTCTAGACTATGGCTACACCTTC. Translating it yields CSVVGQGILDYGYTF.